The subject of this entry is one TCR beta chain. Its antigen is currently unknown. This record comes from a study of PD-1 blockade in classical Hodgkin lymphoma. General study results and limits: By C4D1, diversity of CD4+ TCRs had risen significantly, whereas that of CD8+ TCRs had not. The baseline diversity of complete responders showed similarity to that of newly diagnosed patients.

The table came from immunoSEQ multiplex PCR; TCRdb's copy has only in-frame clones and leaves some out. The sample consists of approximately 17,000 clones, approximately 86% of them appearing once. Germline trimming cut 3 bases from V and 0 bases from J; bases unmatched to any gene: 3. The CDR3 extends over 16 amino acids. Germline lookup yields CDR1 SGHRS and CDR2 YFSETQ. With no exception, relapse followed autologous stem cell transplantation in all patients, and brentuximab vedotin exposure varied. Purification of CD4+ T cells from thawed PBMCs was performed via magnetic negative selection. When best responses were assessed, they were complete response, partial response or progressive disease.

The starting material was CD4+ T cells from blood, obtained at baseline. The receptor comes from a human donor with classical Hodgkin lymphoma. The V call is TRBV5-1, the J call TRBJ2-3; TRBD2 matches 11 bases. DNA for the CDR3: TGCGCCAGCAGCTCGGGACTAGCGGTTAGCACAGATACGCAGTATTTT. Translated, it gives CASSSGLAVSTDTQYF.